This T cell receptor beta chain was identified during a study of a mutant IDH1 vaccine in newly diagnosed glioma. Study details: Treated patients showed a male proportion of approximately 60%, a female proportion of about 38%, and a mean age of 40.4 years. The earlier regimen, radiotherapy, temozolomide, or both, was most often both.

Study-wide findings and caveats: Top peripheral T cell clonotype shifts appeared unrelated to pseudoprogression.

Indicated time point: baseline, week 1 (first vaccination visit). Noted treatment: pre-vaccination baseline after standard-of-care therapy. Diagnosis in the donors showed new WHO grade 3 or 4 astrocytomas that were IDH1-mutant and ATRX-lost. Generated by immunoSEQ multiplex PCR, the TCRdb table keeps only in-frame clones and is missing some. Of about 66,000 clones listed, about 86% were seen once; the top ten hold around 3%. This clone was detected a few times. The antigen is unknown. Germline lookup yields CDR1 SEHNR and CDR2 FQNEAQ (reference sequence). V dropped 5 bases and J dropped 0 bases, with 11 bases sitting between them. The CDR3 covers 16 residues.

Here the sequenced sample was PBMCs, taken from a glioma patient treated with radiotherapy, temozolomide or both. V is TRBV7-9 and J is TRBJ2-6; possible D gene TRBD1, 6 bases. This clonotype was sampled from a man aged 30-40 years with glioma. CDR3 sequence (DNA): TGTGCCAGCAGCCTACAGGGACACTCTGGGGCCAACGTCCTGACTTTC. Protein: CASSLQGHSGANVLTF.